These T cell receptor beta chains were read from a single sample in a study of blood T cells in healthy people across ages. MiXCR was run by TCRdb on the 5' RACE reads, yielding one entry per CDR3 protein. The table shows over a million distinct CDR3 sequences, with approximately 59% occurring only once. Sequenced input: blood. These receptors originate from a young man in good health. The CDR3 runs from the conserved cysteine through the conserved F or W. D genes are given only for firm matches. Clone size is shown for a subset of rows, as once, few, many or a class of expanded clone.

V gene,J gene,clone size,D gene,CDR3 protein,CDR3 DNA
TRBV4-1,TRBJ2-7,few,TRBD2,CASSQVTSGSTYEQYF,TGCGCCAGCAGCCAAGTGACTAGCGGGTCGACCTACGAGCAGTACTTC
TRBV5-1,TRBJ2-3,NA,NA,CASSLVRDDADTQYF,TGCGCCAGCAGCTTGGTTAGGGATGACGCTGATACGCAGTATTTT
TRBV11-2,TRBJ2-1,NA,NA,CASSLDLGGSTYNEQFF,TGTGCCAGCAGCTTAGATCTAGGGGGAAGTACCTACAATGAGCAGTTCTTC
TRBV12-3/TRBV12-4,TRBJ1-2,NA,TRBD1,CASSFEATGYGYTF,TGTGCCAGCAGTTTCGAGGCGACAGGGTATGGCTACACCTTC
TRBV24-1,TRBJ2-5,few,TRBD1,CATSDRTGKETQYF,TGTGCCACCAGTGACCGGACAGGGAAAGAGACCCAGTACTTC
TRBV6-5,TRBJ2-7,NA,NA,CASSGQAIHEQYF,TGTGCCAGCAGTGGCCAAGCTATCCACGAGCAGTACTTC
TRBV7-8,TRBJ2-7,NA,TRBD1,CASSLLQGAYNEQYF,TGTGCCAGCAGCCTTCTACAGGGGGCCTACAATGAGCAGTACTTC
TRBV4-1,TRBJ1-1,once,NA,CASSRRGTLNTEAFF,TGCGCCAGCAGCCGGAGAGGGACACTGAACACTGAAGCTTTCTTT
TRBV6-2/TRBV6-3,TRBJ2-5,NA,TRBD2,CASSYTSGQETQYF,TGTGCCAGCAGTTATACTAGCGGCCAAGAGACCCAGTACTTC
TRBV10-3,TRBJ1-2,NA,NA,CAITGAINYGYTF,TGTGCCATCACGGGGGCAATTAACTATGGCTACACCTTC
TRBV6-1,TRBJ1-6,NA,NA,CASSENGRGVSSPLHF,TGTGCCAGCAGTGAAAATGGAAGGGGAGTGAGTTCACCCCTCCACTTT
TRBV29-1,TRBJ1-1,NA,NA,CSVEEGKGLNTEAFF,TGCAGCGTTGAAGAGGGGAAGGGATTGAACACTGAAGCTTTCTTT
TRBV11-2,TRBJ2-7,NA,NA,CASSPPGTILSYEQYF,TGTGCCAGCAGCCCCCCAGGCACCATCCTCTCCTACGAGCAGTACTTC